This T cell receptor beta chain was sequenced during a study of shared clonotypes between healthy human individuals. Study-level results: Clonotypes that were shared across a handful of donors made up around 4.6% of naive CD4 clonotypes.

CDR3 length: 11 residues. Germline V CDR1 and CDR2: SQVTM, ANQGSEA. Remarks on this clone: The antigen is unknown.

Profiled with immunoSEQ multiplex PCR; TCRdb holds only in-frame clones, not every one. Among 2 million to 2.5 million clones listed, less than 95% were seen once. Material for sequencing was naive CD4+ T cells from PBMCs. As for subset: CD45RA+ positively selected. This receptor was identified in a young man in good health. Some clones in this sample may be carry-over from other donors' samples. This chain connects TRBV29-1 to TRBJ2-5, with 8 bases lining up with TRBD2. CDR3 sequence reads: CTGGGVETQYF. CDR3 sequence (DNA): TGCACCGGGGGGGGAGTCGAGACCCAGTACTTC.